What follows are 27 T cell receptor beta chains derived from one specimen sequenced in a study of PD-1 blockade in classical Hodgkin lymphoma. The protocol was immunoSEQ multiplex PCR, while the TCRdb copy is restricted to in-frame clones and leaves out a portion. This repertoire shows about 93,000 clones, around 80% found once; its top ten account for 9.4%. Time point in this sample: cycle 4 day 1 (C4D1), after less than 7 weeks of nivolumab. Each patient experienced a relapse that followed autologous stem cell transplantation, and brentuximab vedotin exposure varied. This sample comprised peripheral blood mononuclear cells (PBMCs), obtained before the fourth cycle of nivolumab. The receptors derive from a human donor with classical Hodgkin lymphoma.

The chain carries TRBV7-2 and TRBJ2-7, with D unresolved. The germline V gene has CDR1 SGHTA and CDR2 FQGNSA. The CDR3 runs to 11 residues. The V end was cut by 4 bases, the J end by 6 bases, with 7 bases between. CDR3 loop: CASSYDLEQYF. In nucleotides, the CDR3 is TGTGCCAGCAGCTACGATCTCGAGCAGTACTTC.

CDR3 bases: TGCGCCAGCAGCCAAGATCAGGCCCGGGGGGAAAGTTCACCCCTCCACTTT. It encodes CASSQDQARGESSPLHF. The chain is built from TRBV4-1 and TRBJ1-6; possible D gene TRBD1, 5 bases. Germline CDR1 MGHRA, CDR2 YSYEKL. The CDR3 runs to 17 residues. V was trimmed by 0 bases and J by 9 bases, leaving 18 bases between them.

The genes are TRBV2 and TRBJ1-2; 8 bases are a match to TRBD1. The CDR3 consists of 14 residues. Germline V gene data show CDR1 as SNHLY and CDR2 as FYNNEI. The V and J ends lost 6 bases and 8 bases, in that order; junction bases with no gene match: 11. In DNA, the CDR3 is TGTGCCAGCAGAGCCGAGACAGGGGTGGGAGGCTACACCTTC. Its protein product is CASRAETGVGGYTF.

CDR3 sequence: CASRPGRNQPQHF. CDR3 coding DNA: TGTGCCAGTAGGCCGGGACGCAATCAGCCCCAGCATTTT. The gene calls are TRBV19 and TRBJ1-5, with a possible D match to TRBD1 (5 bases). The V gene lost 6 bases and the J gene lost 2 bases, with 8 bases spanning the gap. Looked up from germline, CDR1 is LNHDA and CDR2 is SQIVND (reference sequence). This CDR3 has 13 residues.

The V gene is TRBV5-4, the J gene TRBJ2-2, with 7 bases aligning to TRBD2. Germline CDR1 SGHNT, CDR2 YYREEE (reference sequence). This CDR3 comprises 13 residues. Losses at the gene ends were 3 bases for V and 5 bases for J; bases not matched to a gene: 1. This chain's CDR3 is CASSSGGTGELFF. In DNA, the CDR3 is TGTGCCAGCAGCTCCGGGGGGACCGGGGAGCTGTTTTTT.

The chain carries TRBV29-1 and TRBJ1-1; TRBD1 might be the D (5 bases). Per germline, CDR1 SQVTM and CDR2 ANQGSEA. Trimming took off 1 base at V and 0 bases at J, with 6 bases between the two ends. The CDR3 is 13 residues long. The CDR3 protein is CSVEGTMNTEAFF. In DNA, the CDR3 is TGCAGCGTTGAAGGGACAATGAACACTGAAGCTTTCTTT. Using reference TRBV29-1 and TRBJ1-1 for the parts outside the CDR3, the full variable domain is SAVISQKPSRDICQRGTSLTIQCQVDSQVTMMFWYRQQPGQSLTLIATANQGSEATYESGFVIDKFPISRPNLTFSTLTVSNMSPEDSSIYLCSVEGTMNTEAFFGQGTRLTVV.

The V and J genes are TRBV12-2 and TRBJ2-5; TRBD2 is the table's D call, not checked against the DNA. TRBV12-2 has pseudogene status. The CDR3 contains 15 residues. The CDR3 sequence: CASRLSAGEEETQYF. The CDR3 DNA reads TGTGCAAGTCGCTTATCGGCGGGAGAGGAAGAGACCCAGTACTTC.

V and J are TRBV11-3 and TRBJ2-1; no reliable D call. This CDR3 region has 16 residues. The germline gives CDR1 SGHNT, CDR2 YENEEA. Trimming cost V 2 bases and J 2 bases, with 13 bases left between them. CDR3 bases: TGTGCCAGCAGCTTAAGTAGCAGAGGCACCTACAATGAGCAGTTCTTC. This encodes CASSLSSRGTYNEQFF.

In its sample, this clone was seen a few times. V is TRBV25-1 and J is TRBJ2-1; the D call may be TRBD1 or TRBD2 (5 bases each). Trimming removed 3 bases from V and 10 bases from J, with 10 bases in between. The CDR3 runs 12 residues. CDR1 is MGHDK and CDR2 is SYGVNS in the germline V gene. The CDR3 coding sequence is TGTGCCAGCAGTGACTGGGACGTCGAGCAGTTCTTC. It specifies CASSDWDVEQFF.

The chain uses TRBV5-1 and TRBJ2-3; 11 bases map to TRBD2. The CDR3 length is 14 residues. J lost 0 bases, V lost 8 bases, and 2 bases had no gene match. Per the germline V gene, CDR1 is SGHRS and CDR2 is YFSETQ. CDR3 coding DNA: TGCGCCAGTCTAGCGGGGGGTAGCACAGATACGCAGTATTTT. It specifies CASLAGGSTDTQYF.

The gene calls are TRBV28 and TRBJ2-5; TRBD2 agrees at 14 bases. V lost 5 bases, J lost 4 bases, and 6 bases stayed unmatched. The CDR3 has 16 residues. Germline CDR1 and CDR2: MDHEN and SYDVKM. CDR3 sequence reads: CASSTPGLAGVETQYF. CDR3 DNA: TGTGCCAGCAGTACCCCGGGACTAGCGGGAGTAGAGACCCAGTACTTC.

The chain is built from TRBV5-6 and TRBJ1-1; TRBD1 might be the D (5 bases). The CDR3 runs to 11 residues. The V end lost 4 bases, the J end lost 5 bases, and 6 bases lay between the germline ends. CDR1 SGHDT and CDR2 YYEEEE come from the germline V gene. The CDR3 loop is CASSRQTEAFF. The CDR3 nucleotides read TGTGCCAGCAGCAGACAGACTGAAGCTTTCTTT.

This chain joins TRBV6-1 and TRBJ2-7; D possibly corresponds to TRBD2 (6 bases). The CDR3 has 14 amino acids. CDR1 and CDR2 (germline): MNHNS, SASEGT. V was trimmed by 4 bases and J by 2 bases, leaving 12 bases between them. CDR3 coding DNA: TGTGCCAGCAGTGGTGGTAGCGGAACCTACGAGCAGTACTTC. This sequence encodes CASSGGSGTYEQYF.

The chain carries TRBV7-3 and TRBJ2-6; D possibly corresponds to TRBD2 (7 bases). The germline CDR1 and CDR2 sequences are SGHTA and FQGTGA. Trimming removed 5 bases from V and 0 bases from J, with 17 bases in between. The CDR3 runs 18 residues. The CDR3 sequence: CASSPLGGAASGANVLTF. The CDR3 nucleotides are TGTGCCAGCAGCCCCTTGGGGGGGGCGGCCTCTGGGGCCAACGTCCTGACTTTC.

The chain carries TRBV6-6 and TRBJ2-7, with 7 nucleotides matching TRBD1. V lost 6 bases to trimming and J lost 8 bases; unmatched junction nucleotides: 7. The CDR3 length is 12 residues. Germline loops: CDR1 MNHNY, CDR2 SVGAGI (reference sequence). In DNA, the CDR3 is TGTGCCAGCAGACTACGGGACAGCAAGCAGTACTTC. Translation gives CASRLRDSKQYF.

The rearrangement links TRBV28 to TRBJ2-7; TRBD2 matches at 11 bases. Trimming cost V 9 bases and J 1 base; bases outside gene matches: 5. The germline gives CDR1 MDHEN, CDR2 SYDVKM. This CDR3 region has 14 residues. CDR3 in amino acids: CASTGTSGSYEQYF. CDR3 DNA: TGTGCCAGTACCGGGACTAGCGGTTCCTACGAGCAGTACTTC.

V gene TRBV2 combines with J gene TRBJ2-6; the D gene is possibly TRBD1 (6 bases). Germline lookup yields CDR1 SNHLY and CDR2 FYNNEI. The CDR3 is made up of 13 amino acids. V was trimmed by 9 bases and J by 3 bases, leaving 9 bases between them. The CDR3 nucleotides are TGTGCCAGAGCAGGGGTTGGGGCCAACGTCCTGACTTTC. Amino acids: CARAGVGANVLTF.

This rearrangement joins TRBV10-3 to TRBJ2-3; D is unclear. The germline gives CDR1 ENHRY, CDR2 SYGVKD. This CDR3 has 14 amino acids. The V end was cut by 10 bases, the J end by 0 bases, with 14 bases between. CDR3 loop: CATTGQNSTDTQYF. The CDR3 DNA follows: TGTGCCACCACTGGCCAGAATAGCACAGATACGCAGTATTTT.

The chain recombines TRBV5-6 with TRBJ1-1, with TRBD1 matching 7 bases. Germline V gene lookup returns CDR1 SGHDT and CDR2 YYEEEE. V lost 0 bases, J lost 2 bases, and 13 bases stayed unmatched. The CDR3 is made up of 18 amino acids. The CDR3 DNA reads as TGTGCCAGCAGCTTGGGACAGGGTTTTCCGGTTGGCAACACTGAAGCTTTCTTT. Protein sequence: CASSLGQGFPVGNTEAFF.

This rearrangement joins TRBV19 to TRBJ1-2; 7 bases align to TRBD1. This CDR3 is 12 amino acids long. CDR1 is LNHDA and CDR2 is SQIVND in the germline V gene (reference sequence). The trim removed 8 bases at V and 8 bases at J, leaving 8 bases unmatched. CDR3 region: CASASGGEGYTF. The DNA for the CDR3 is TGTGCCAGTGCCTCAGGGGGAGAAGGCTACACCTTC.

This sequence joins TRBV18 and TRBJ2-7; the D gene is possibly TRBD2 (6 bases). The CDR3 has 14 amino acids. Germline assignment: CDR1 KGHSH and CDR2 LQKENI. V lost 3 bases, J lost 3 bases, and 12 bases lay in between. For the CDR3, the DNA is TGTGCCAGCTCACCCCTGGAGGGGAGCTACGAGCAGTACTTC. This translates into CASSPLEGSYEQYF. Drawing the rest from reference TRBV18 and TRBJ2-7, the complete variable domain is NAGVMQNPRHLVRRRGQEARLRCSPMKGHSHVYWYRQLPEEGLKFMVYLQKENIIDESGMPKERFSAEFPKEGPSILRIQQVVRGDSAAYFCASSPLEGSYEQYFGPGTRLTVT.

On this clone itself: One junction end does not reproduce the germline sequence, and a read error may be involved. The rearrangement joins TRBV7-7 to TRBJ2-5, with D possibly TRBD2 on 5 matching bases. The CDR3 totals 14 residues. Germline V gene lookup returns CDR1 SSHAT and CDR2 FNYEAQ (reference sequence). CDR3 sequence: CASSLARLGETQYF. The CDR3 bases are TGTGCTAGCAGCTTAGCGCGTCTCGGGGAGACCCAGTACTTC.

This clone ranks as medium-sized (0.01 to 0.1%). The chain combines TRBV5-8 with TRBJ2-1; 8 bases line up with TRBD1. The CDR3 consists of 15 residues. In germline, CDR1 is SGHTS, CDR2 YDEGEE. V was clipped by 4 bases and J by 8 bases; unmatched bases: 11. CDR3 coding DNA: TGTGCCAGCAGCCCGACAGGGGTAAAGGTCGATGAGCAGTTCTTC. It translates to CASSPTGVKVDEQFF.

This clone was seen a handful of times. This chain uses TRBV28 with TRBJ1-2; a weak D match, TRBD1 (5 bases). Germline V gives CDR1 MDHEN, CDR2 SYDVKM. This CDR3 spans 13 amino acids. V was shortened by 2 bases and J by 8 bases, with 12 bases between the two germline ends. CDR3 protein: CASSLGALLGYTF. Written as DNA, the CDR3 is TGTGCCAGCAGTTTAGGGGCCCTGCTGGGCTACACCTTC.

This chain uses TRBV6-5 with TRBJ1-1; tentative D call: TRBD1 (5 bases). The germline V gene encodes CDR1 MNHEY and CDR2 SVGAGI. The ends were cut back, 2 bases at V and 5 bases at J, with 15 bases in the middle. The CDR3 is 15 residues long. The CDR3 spells CASSYRPGRRTEAFF. The DNA for the CDR3 is TGTGCCAGCAGTTACAGGCCAGGGAGGAGGACTGAAGCTTTCTTT.

The chain uses TRBV28 and TRBJ2-1, with 9 bases aligning to TRBD2. The CDR3 has 16 residues. Germline V gene data show CDR1 as MDHEN and CDR2 as SYDVKM. V shed 4 bases and J 0 bases; nucleotides not matched to a gene: 4. The CDR3 protein is CASSSISGSSYNEQFF. The CDR3 bases are TGTGCCAGCAGTTCAATTAGCGGGAGCTCCTACAATGAGCAGTTCTTC.

This chain uses TRBV6-6 with TRBJ2-7; tentative D call: TRBD1 (6 bases). V lost 2 bases and J 5 bases, leaving 19 bases between the germline ends. Germline V gives CDR1 MNHNY, CDR2 SVGAGI (reference sequence). This CDR3 region has 16 residues. CDR3 sequence: CASSYPTLTGFNEQYF. CDR3 in DNA: TGTGCCAGCAGTTACCCGACCCTAACAGGGTTCAACGAGCAGTACTTC.